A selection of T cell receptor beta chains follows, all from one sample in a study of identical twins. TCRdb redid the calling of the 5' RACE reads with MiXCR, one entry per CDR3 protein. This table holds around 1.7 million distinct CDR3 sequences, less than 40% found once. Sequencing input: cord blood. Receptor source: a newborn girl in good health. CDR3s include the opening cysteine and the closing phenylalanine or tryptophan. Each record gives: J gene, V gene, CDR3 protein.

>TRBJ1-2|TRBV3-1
CASSQDPGLSYGYTF
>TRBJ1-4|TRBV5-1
CASSLGSIRGRSEKLFF
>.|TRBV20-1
CSARDMGQGIYEQYF
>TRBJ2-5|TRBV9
CASTLGASGGQETQYF
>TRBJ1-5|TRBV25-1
CASSEWGSNQPQHF
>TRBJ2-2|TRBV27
CASSFANGELFF
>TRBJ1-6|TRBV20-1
CSARLPPGHYNSPLHF
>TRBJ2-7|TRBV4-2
CASSQAPSGKPYEQYF
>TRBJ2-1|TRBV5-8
CASSFPGREDNEQFF
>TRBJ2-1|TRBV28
CASSLGLSRDNEQFF
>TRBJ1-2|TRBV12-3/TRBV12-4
CASSPLPQGVDYGYTF
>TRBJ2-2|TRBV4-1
CASSPENMGTGELFF
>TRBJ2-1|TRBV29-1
CSAGPGASGRKIYNEQFF
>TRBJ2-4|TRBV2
CASSESFLREAKNIQYF
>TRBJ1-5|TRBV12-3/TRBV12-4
CASSFNIATDRNQPQHF
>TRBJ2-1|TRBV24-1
CATSDFANEQFF
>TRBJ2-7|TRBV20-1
CSARGGPSSYEQYF
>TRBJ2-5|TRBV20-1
CSASRQGGETQYF
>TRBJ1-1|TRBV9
CASSVGGLLNTEAFF
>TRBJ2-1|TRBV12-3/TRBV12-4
CASSFRGGAYNEQFF
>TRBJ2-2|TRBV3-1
CASSQDPSGTYTGELFF
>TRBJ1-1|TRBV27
CASSTDRRNTEAFF
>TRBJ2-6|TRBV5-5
CASILTGSSGANVLTF
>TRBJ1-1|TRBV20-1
CSASGVLGNTEAFF